Sequencing of this T cell receptor (beta chain) was carried out in a study of blood T cell repertoires in COVID-19. Study summary: Sites across the United States, Italy and Spain contributed samples from acute and convalescent COVID-19.

In Seattle, patients joined the study during active infection and were tracked longitudinally. Authors' processing steps: Reference gene primer amplification yielded estimated nucleated cell counts. TCRdb keeps only in-frame clones here, not all; method: immunoSEQ multiplex PCR. V and J calls and clone size are given by that table; D and trimming were obtained from the DNA. In the table there are around 400,000 clones, 87% of which are singletons. Germline values: CDR1 LNHDA, CDR2 SQIVND (reference sequence). The V and J ends lost 1 base and 7 bases, in that order; junction bases with no gene match: 10. The length of the CDR3 is 18 residues.

The sample taken for sequencing was peripheral blood. The TCR originated in a woman between 55 and 75 years old with COVID-19, enrolled during active disease. The chain has TRBV19 and TRBJ2-1, with 13 bases fitting TRBD2. In nucleotides, the CDR3 is TGTGCCAGTAGTATAGCCGAACTAGCGGGGGGGCCAGGGAATGAGCAGTTCTTC. As protein: CASSIAELAGGPGNEQFF. Combining the CDR3 with reference TRBV19 and TRBJ2-1 gives the whole variable domain DGGITQSPKYLFRKEGQNVTLSCEQNLNHDAMYWYRQDPGQGLRLIYYSQIVNDFQKGDIAEGYSVSREKKESFPLTVTSAQKNPTAFYLCASSIAELAGGPGNEQFFGPGTRLTVL.